This T cell receptor (beta chain) appears in the sequencing data of a study of CXCR3-negative and CXCR3-positive naive CD8 T cells. Via 5' RACE with UMI labels, TRB cDNA libraries were prepared. TCRdb re-called the 5' RACE reads; every CDR3 protein appears as one record, without DNA. The sample features about 120,000 distinct CDR3 sequences, with around 0.36% in its top ten. This CDR3 region has 15 residues. Germline V CDR1 and CDR2: SGHVS, FQNEAQ. Whole-study results and caveats: Naive subsets were similarly diverse, while memory CD8+ repertoires were much less diverse. Hydrophobicity of TRB CDR3s was greater in CXCR3-positive naive cells than in CXCR3-negative naive cells.

As concerns this clonotype: Its cognate antigen is unknown.

V is TRBV7-8 and J is TRBJ2-1; as DNA is missing, the TRBD2 call by TCRdb cannot be tested. The source of this sequence is a human donor in good health. Some clones in this sample may be carry-over from other donors' samples. The sequencing input was naive CXCR3+ CD8+ T cells from blood. Subset described: CD45RO-CCR7+CD27+CD95- naive CD8+ T cells expressing CXCR3 (TNR3+). The CDR3 here is CASSAFSGGNNEQFF. Filled out from reference TRBV7-8 and TRBJ2-1, the complete variable domain reads GAGVSQSPRYKVAKRGQDVALRCDPISGHVSLFWYQQALGQGPEFLTYFQNEAQLDKSGLPSDRFFAERPEGSVSTLKIQRTQQEDSAVYLCASSAFSGGNNEQFFGPGTRLTVL.